The sequence of this TCR beta chain was determined in a study of blood T cell repertoires in COVID-19. Whole-study context: Donors in the United States, Italy and Spain gave samples during acute or convalescent COVID-19. The cDNA or gDNA used as material had been derived from T cells, B-cell-depleted T cells, or PBMCs.

Some clones are missing from TCRdb's copy, which holds only in-frame ones; the method was immunoSEQ multiplex PCR. The data contain 60,000 to 70,000 clones, roughly 80% of them singletons. Specimen: peripheral blood. The origin of this receptor is a human donor in a cohort sampled during active COVID-19.

The CDR3 spells CASSRGQSNQPQHF. CDR3 coding DNA: TGCGCCAGCAGCCGTGGACAAAGCAATCAGCCCCAGCATTTT. The rearrangement joins TRBV4-3 to TRBJ1-5, with D possibly TRBD1 on 5 matching bases. The CDR3 length is 14 residues. Germline V CDR1 and CDR2: LGHNA, YSLEER. V was trimmed by 4 bases and J by 1 base, leaving 8 bases between them.